One sample yielded the 27 T cell receptor beta chains listed below, sequenced in a study of blood T cell dynamics during melanoma immunotherapy. Clones were read by immunoSEQ multiplex PCR, and TCRdb kept only the in-frame ones, dropping some. The sample includes around 20,000 clones, roughly 85% of them seen just once. Specified time point: week 3, after first cycle of checkpoint inhibitor. The sample consisted of blood, taken from a patient treated with checkpoint blockade. The receptors come from a human donor with melanoma.

The chain carries TRBV7-2 and TRBJ2-7, with no clear D. Trimming took off 1 base at V and 0 bases at J, with 4 bases between the two ends. The CDR3 sequence is 13 residues long. CDR1 SGHTA and CDR2 FQGNSA come from the germline V gene. The DNA for the CDR3 is TGTGCCAGCAGCTTAGGAAACTCCTACGAGCAGTACTTC. This translates into CASSLGNSYEQYF. Complete variable domain (other parts from reference TRBV7-2 and TRBJ2-7): GAGVSQSPSNKVTEKGKDVELRCDPISGHTALYWYRQSLGQGLEFLIYFQGNSAPDKSGLPSDRFSAERTGGSVSTLTIQRTQQEDSAVYLCASSLGNSYEQYFGPGTRLTVT.

The CDR3 nucleotides are TGTGCCAGCAGAGATCAGGGATACAATGAGCAGTTCTTC. The encoded protein is CASRDQGYNEQFF. This chain uses TRBV2 with TRBJ2-1, with D tentatively TRBD1 (5 bases). The CDR3 sequence is 13 residues long. V was shortened by 6 bases and J by 4 bases, with 10 bases between the two germline ends. Germline CDR1 and CDR2: SNHLY and FYNNEI.

The chain has TRBV4-1 and TRBJ2-1; 10 positions agree with TRBD2. J lost 7 bases, V lost 2 bases, and 11 bases had no gene match. Germline V gene sequence: CDR1 MGHRA, CDR2 YSYEKL. The CDR3 runs to 17 residues. The CDR3, as DNA: TGCGCCAGCAGCCAAAGAAGCCCTAGCGGGAGTAGGAATGAGCAGTTCTTC. This encodes CASSQRSPSGSRNEQFF.

The CDR3: CASSLGQGDNEQFF. The CDR3 DNA reads TGTGCCAGCAGCTTAGGACAGGGGGACAATGAGCAGTTCTTC. The chain recombines TRBV7-2 with TRBJ2-1; 9 bases align to TRBD1. V was clipped by 1 base and J by 5 bases; unmatched bases: 0. The CDR3 length is 14 residues. Germline loops: CDR1 SGHTA, CDR2 FQGNSA.

This chain uses TRBV4-1 with TRBJ1-1; TRBD1 is a possible D gene (6 bases). Trimming shortened V by 4 bases and J by 5 bases, and 17 bases separated the two germline ends. CDR1 is MGHRA and CDR2 is YSYEKL in the germline V gene. The CDR3 sequence is 15 residues long. CDR3 protein: CASSLQGGADTEAFF. Written as DNA, the CDR3 is TGCGCCAGCAGCCTTCAAGGGGGGGCGGATACTGAAGCTTTCTTT.

The rearrangement links TRBV7-9 to TRBJ2-7, with D possibly being TRBD1 or TRBD2 (5 bases each). This CDR3 region has 15 residues. Germline lookup yields CDR1 SEHNR and CDR2 FQNEAQ (reference sequence). The V and J ends lost 0 bases and 2 bases respectively, with 11 bases between them. In DNA form, the CDR3 reads TGTGCCAGCAGCTTAGCGACGAGGGGCCCCTACGAGCAGTACTTC. Amino acid sequence: CASSLATRGPYEQYF.

The chain carries TRBV7-3 and TRBJ1-1; D remains ambiguous. V was clipped by 5 bases and J by 4 bases, with 17 bases between them. This CDR3 has 15 amino acids. Germline V gene sequence: CDR1 SGHTA, CDR2 FQGTGA. Here the CDR3 DNA reads TGTGCCAGCAGCCTGGTAGGCGGGGAATCCACTGAAGCTTTCTTT. Translating gives CASSLVGGESTEAFF. The full variable domain, rest sourced from reference TRBV7-3 and TRBJ1-1, is GAGVSQTPSNKVTEKGKYVELRCDPISGHTALYWYRQSLGQGPEFLIYFQGTGAADDSGLPNDRFFAVRPEGSVSTLKIQRTERGDSAVYLCASSLVGGESTEAFFGQGTRLTVV.

The chain combines TRBV29-1 with TRBJ2-5; tentative D call: TRBD2 (5 bases). The ends were cut back, 4 bases at V and 5 bases at J, with 11 bases in the middle. The CDR3 is made up of 12 amino acids. CDR1 and CDR2 (germline): SQVTM, ANQGSEA. CDR3 residues: CSVGPGGETQYF. The CDR3 coding sequence is TGCAGCGTTGGGCCGGGCGGGGAGACCCAGTACTTC.

The genes are TRBV27 and TRBJ2-3; 9 bases are a match to TRBD2. Trimming cost V 4 bases and J 3 bases; bases outside gene matches: 5. Germline V CDR1 and CDR2: MNHEY, SMNVEV (reference sequence). The CDR3 consists of 15 residues. The CDR3 DNA follows: TGTGCCAGCAGTTCTTGGCTAGCGGGAACAGATACGCAGTATTTT. Residues: CASSSWLAGTDTQYF.

The rearrangement uses TRBV7-2 and TRBJ2-2; the match to TRBD2 covers 10 bases. The V gene end was trimmed by 4 bases and the J gene end by 2 bases; junction bases not matched to a gene: 4. The germline V gene has CDR1 SGHTA and CDR2 FQGNSA. The CDR3 sequence is 16 residues long. CDR3 in DNA: TGTGCCAGCAGCTGGGGACTAGCGCGTAACACCGGGGAGCTGTTTTTT. It codes for CASSWGLARNTGELFF.

This chain links TRBV9 with TRBJ1-1; no definite D call. Germline assignment: CDR1 SGDLS and CDR2 YYNGEE. V lost 5 bases and J lost 2, with 7 bases in between. There are 12 residues in the CDR3. The CDR3 loop reads CASRGINTEAFF. In nucleotides, the CDR3 is TGTGCCAGCAGGGGGATAAACACTGAAGCTTTCTTT.

V and J are TRBV7-2 and TRBJ2-1, with D uncertain. This CDR3 is built from 13 residues. The germline V and J ends were trimmed by 1 base and 6 bases, with 7 bases remaining between them. Germline V gene data show CDR1 as SGHTA and CDR2 as FQGNSA. The CDR3 region has the DNA TGTGCCAGCAGCTTAGGGCAGGTCAATGAGCAGTTCTTC. Its protein product is CASSLGQVNEQFF.

The chain combines TRBV10-3 with TRBJ2-7; 10 bases align to TRBD1. There are 15 residues in the CDR3. V lost 10 bases, J lost 4 bases, and 13 bases stayed unmatched. Per germline, CDR1 ENHRY and CDR2 SYGVKD. The CDR3 DNA reads TGTGCCACCTCCCTAGGGACAGGGGTCCAATACGAGCAGTACTTC. Protein sequence: CATSLGTGVQYEQYF.

This chain joins TRBV6-5 and TRBJ2-5; D gene unclear. The J call may be mistaken, given a closer DNA end match to TRBJ2-7. The CDR3 runs 14 residues. The germline gives CDR1 MNHEY, CDR2 SVGAGI. CDR3 protein: CASSPTITSYEQYF. CDR3 in DNA: TGTGCCAGCAGTCCCACGATCACCTCCTACGAGCAGTACTTC.

The chain couples TRBV6-5 to TRBJ2-7; 9 bases agree with TRBD1. This CDR3 spans 15 amino acids. V gave up 4 bases and J gave up 4 bases; unmatched junction bases: 8. Per germline, CDR1 MNHEY and CDR2 SVGAGI. The CDR3: CASSLLGQGRYEQYF. In DNA, the CDR3 is TGTGCCAGCAGTTTGCTCGGACAGGGGCGGTACGAGCAGTACTTC.

The J gene is TRBJ1-1, the V gene TRBV19, with D possibly matching TRBD1 (6 bases). The CDR3 is 15 amino acids. The germline V gene encodes CDR1 LNHDA and CDR2 SQIVND (reference sequence). V lost 3 bases, J lost 5 bases, and 16 bases lay in between. CDR3 region: CASSILGAMETEAFF. The CDR3 region has the DNA TGTGCCAGTAGTATTTTGGGGGCCATGGAGACTGAAGCTTTCTTT. Filled out from reference TRBV19 and TRBJ1-1, the complete variable domain reads DGGITQSPKYLFRKEGQNVTLSCEQNLNHDAMYWYRQDPGQGLRLIYYSQIVNDFQKGDIAEGYSVSREKKESFPLTVTSAQKNPTAFYLCASSILGAMETEAFFGQGTRLTVV.

This clone was seen a single time. The rearrangement joins TRBV9 to TRBJ2-3; no clear D gene. This CDR3 comprises 11 residues. The V gene lost 3 bases and the J gene lost 5 bases, with 4 bases spanning the gap. Per the germline V gene, CDR1 is SGDLS and CDR2 is YYNGEE. CDR3 nucleotide sequence: TGTGCCAGCAGCGCGGGAGATACGCAGTATTTT. Protein product: CASSAGDTQYF. The whole variable domain, remainder taken from reference TRBV9 and TRBJ2-3, is DSGVTQTPKHLITATGQRVTLRCSPRSGDLSVYWYQQSLDQGLQFLIQYYNGEERAKGNILERFSAQQFPDLHSELNLSSLELGDSALYFCASSAGDTQYFGPGTRLTVL.

The chain is built from TRBV10-1 and TRBJ1-1, with D possibly TRBD1 on 6 matching bases. Germline V CDR1 and CDR2: WNHNN, SYGVQD (reference sequence). Trimming took off 0 bases at V and 1 base at J, with 12 bases between the two ends. CDR3 length equals 16 residues. Here the CDR3 DNA reads TGCGCCAGCAGTGAGTCCTTACAGGGCCAGAACACTGAAGCTTTCTTT. Protein sequence: CASSESLQGQNTEAFF.

J is TRBJ1-5 and V is TRBV29-1; TRBD1 aligns across 9 bases. In germline, CDR1 is SQVTM, CDR2 ANQGSEA. The CDR3 is 13 amino acids. V trimming: 4 bases; J trimming: 7 bases; junction bases outside the gene matches: 5. The CDR3 DNA follows: TGCAGCGTTGGCCGGGACAGGGACCAGCCCCAGCATTTT. Translating gives CSVGRDRDQPQHF.

The J gene is TRBJ1-2, the V gene TRBV6-5; 9 bases match TRBD1. This CDR3 has 13 residues. Germline V gives CDR1 MNHEY, CDR2 SVGAGI. Losses at the gene ends were 4 bases for V and 6 bases for J; bases not matched to a gene: 3. The CDR3 region has the DNA TGTGCCAGCAGTTTGACAGGGGGTAATGGCTACACCTTC. Its protein is CASSLTGGNGYTF.

This rearrangement joins TRBV5-4 to TRBJ2-1, with 7 bases that match TRBD2. V shed 4 bases, J shed 2 bases, and the junction held 6 bases outside the gene matches. This CDR3 spans 15 amino acids. Per the germline V gene, CDR1 is SGHNT and CDR2 is YYREEE (reference sequence). The CDR3 DNA reads TGTGCCAGCAGCGGAAGGGACTACGCCTACAATGAGCAGTTCTTC. This gives the protein CASSGRDYAYNEQFF.

In its sample, this clone was seen once. V usage is TRBV6-5 and J usage is TRBJ2-1, with a possible D match to TRBD1 (5 bases). This CDR3 has 15 residues. Germline V gene lookup returns CDR1 MNHEY and CDR2 SVGAGI. V lost 5 bases and J 4 bases, leaving 15 bases between the germline ends. The CDR3 spells CASSPQGHPYNEQFF. The DNA of the CDR3 is TGTGCCAGCAGTCCGCAGGGTCACCCTTACAATGAGCAGTTCTTC.

V gene TRBV29-1 combines with J gene TRBJ2-1; D might be TRBD2 (5 bases). CDR1 and CDR2 (germline): SQVTM, ANQGSEA. CDR3 length equals 14 residues. V shed 7 bases and J shed 8 bases, with 21 bases lying between them. The CDR3 spells CSGGGLAMSYEQFF. DNA of the CDR3: TGCAGCGGTGGTGGGTTAGCGATGAGCTATGAGCAGTTCTTC.

The CDR3 protein is CASSPGSSRYEQYF. DNA for the CDR3: TGTGCCAGCAGTCCCGGAAGCAGCCGCTACGAGCAGTACTTC. The chain recombines TRBV6-5 with TRBJ2-7; D ambiguous. The V gene lost 5 bases and the J gene lost 3 bases, with 14 bases spanning the gap. The CDR3 covers 14 residues. Germline-derived CDR1 and CDR2 are MNHEY and SVGAGI.

The J gene is TRBJ2-3, the V gene TRBV7-2, with 9 bases matching TRBD1. Germline CDR1 and CDR2: SGHTA and FQGNSA. With V trimmed by 5 bases and J by 2 bases, 11 bases remained unmatched. The CDR3 sequence is 17 residues long. CDR3 sequence (DNA): TGTGCCAGCAGCCCCACTACGGACAGGGGCTACACAGATACGCAGTATTTT. This gives the protein CASSPTTDRGYTDTQYF.

This clone has just one count. The chain joins TRBV19 to TRBJ2-1; TRBD2 aligns across 10 bases. V gave up 3 bases and J gave up 3 bases; unmatched junction bases: 11. The CDR3 consists of 18 residues. Germline V gene sequence: CDR1 LNHDA, CDR2 SQIVND (reference sequence). For the CDR3, the DNA is TGTGCCAGTAGTATTAAGGGGAGCGGGAGGGCCGGCTACAATGAGCAGTTCTTC. It codes for CASSIKGSGRAGYNEQFF.

This clone showed up just once. CDR3 protein: CASSPGLNTGELFF. In DNA form, the CDR3 reads TGTGCCAGCAGCCCCGGACTGAACACCGGGGAGCTGTTTTTT. J is TRBJ2-2 and V is TRBV5-6, with D perhaps TRBD2 (5 bases). CDR3 size: 14 residues. V was trimmed by 4 bases and J by 1 base, leaving 8 bases between them. The germline gives CDR1 SGHDT, CDR2 YYEEEE.